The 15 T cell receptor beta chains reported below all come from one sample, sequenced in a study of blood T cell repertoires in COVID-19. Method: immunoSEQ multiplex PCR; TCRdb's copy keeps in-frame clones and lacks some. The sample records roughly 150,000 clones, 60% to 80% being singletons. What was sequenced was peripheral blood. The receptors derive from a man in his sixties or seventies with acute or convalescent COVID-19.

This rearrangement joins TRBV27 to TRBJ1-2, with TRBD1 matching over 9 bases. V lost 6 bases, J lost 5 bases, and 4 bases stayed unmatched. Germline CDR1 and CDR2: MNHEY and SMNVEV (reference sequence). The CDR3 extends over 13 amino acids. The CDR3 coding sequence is TGTGCCAGCAGAACCGGGACAGGGTATGGCTACACCTTC. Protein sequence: CASRTGTGYGYTF.

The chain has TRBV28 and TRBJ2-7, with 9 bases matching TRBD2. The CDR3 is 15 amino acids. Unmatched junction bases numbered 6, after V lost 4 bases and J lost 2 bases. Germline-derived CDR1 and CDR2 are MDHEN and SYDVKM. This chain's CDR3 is CASSSRTSATYEQYF. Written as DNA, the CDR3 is TGTGCCAGCAGTTCAAGGACTAGCGCGACCTACGAGCAGTACTTC.

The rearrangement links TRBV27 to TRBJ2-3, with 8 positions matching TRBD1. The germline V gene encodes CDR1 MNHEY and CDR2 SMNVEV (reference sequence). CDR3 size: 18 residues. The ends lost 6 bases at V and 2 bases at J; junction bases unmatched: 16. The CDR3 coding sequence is TGTGCCAGCAGCACAGTCATGGGGGACAGGCAGCTCACAGATACGCAGTATTTT. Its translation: CASSTVMGDRQLTDTQYF.

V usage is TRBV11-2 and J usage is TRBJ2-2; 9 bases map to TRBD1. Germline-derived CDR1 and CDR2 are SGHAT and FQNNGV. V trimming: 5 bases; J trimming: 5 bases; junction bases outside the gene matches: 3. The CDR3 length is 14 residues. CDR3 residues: CASSLGQGTGELFF. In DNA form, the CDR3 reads TGTGCCAGCAGCCTTGGACAGGGGACCGGGGAGCTGTTTTTT.

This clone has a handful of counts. In DNA, the CDR3 is TGTGCCTGGGGGACTAGCAGCCTCGGGGAGCTGTTTTTT. Translating it yields CAWGTSSLGELFF. The chain employs TRBV30 and TRBJ2-2; TRBD2 agrees at 9 bases. The CDR3 loop spans 13 amino acids. V shed 5 bases and J 7 bases; nucleotides not matched to a gene: 5. Per the germline V gene, CDR1 is GTSNPN and CDR2 is SVGIG (reference sequence).

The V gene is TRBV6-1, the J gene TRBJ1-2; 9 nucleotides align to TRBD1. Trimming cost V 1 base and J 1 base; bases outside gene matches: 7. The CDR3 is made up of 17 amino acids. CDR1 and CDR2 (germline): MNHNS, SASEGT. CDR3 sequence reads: CASSEGGGQGLNYGYTF. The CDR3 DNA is TGTGCCAGCAGTGAAGGGGGGGGACAGGGCCTTAACTATGGCTACACCTTC.

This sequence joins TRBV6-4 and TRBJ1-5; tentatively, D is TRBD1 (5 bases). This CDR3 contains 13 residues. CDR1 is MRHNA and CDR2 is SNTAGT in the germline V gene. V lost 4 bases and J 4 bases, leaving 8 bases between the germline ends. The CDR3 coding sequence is TGTGCCAGCAGTGCGACAGCTAATCAGCCCCAGCATTTT. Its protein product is CASSATANQPQHF.

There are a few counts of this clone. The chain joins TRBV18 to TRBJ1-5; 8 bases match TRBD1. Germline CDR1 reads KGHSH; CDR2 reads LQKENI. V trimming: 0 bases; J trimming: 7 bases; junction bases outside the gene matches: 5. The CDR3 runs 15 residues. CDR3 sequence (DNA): TGTGCCAGCTCACCACCGGGGTCAGGGGGCCAGCCCCAGCATTTT. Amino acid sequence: CASSPPGSGGQPQHF.

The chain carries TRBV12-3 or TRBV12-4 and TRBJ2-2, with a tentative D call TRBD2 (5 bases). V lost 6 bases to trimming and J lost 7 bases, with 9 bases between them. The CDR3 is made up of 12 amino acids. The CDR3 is CASRPEGGELFF. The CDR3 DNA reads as TGTGCCAGCAGACCAGAGGGCGGGGAGCTGTTTTTT.

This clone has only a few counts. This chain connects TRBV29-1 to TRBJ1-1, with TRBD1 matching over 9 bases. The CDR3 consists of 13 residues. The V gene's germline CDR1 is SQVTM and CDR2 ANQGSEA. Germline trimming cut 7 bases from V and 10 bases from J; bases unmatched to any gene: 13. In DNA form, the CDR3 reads TGCAGCGCCGGGCCAACAGGGGGCGTTGGAGCTTTCTTT. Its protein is CSAGPTGGVGAFF. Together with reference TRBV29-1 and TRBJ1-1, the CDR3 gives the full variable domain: SAVISQKPSRDICQRGTSLTIQCQVDSQVTMMFWYRQQPGQSLTLIATANQGSEATYESGFVIDKFPISRPNLTFSTLTVSNMSPEDSSIYLCSAGPTGGVGAFFGQGTRLTVV.

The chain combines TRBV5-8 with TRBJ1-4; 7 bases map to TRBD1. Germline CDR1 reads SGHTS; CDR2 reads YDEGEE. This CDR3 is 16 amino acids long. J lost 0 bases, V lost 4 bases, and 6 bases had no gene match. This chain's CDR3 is CASSEGAHTTNEKLFF. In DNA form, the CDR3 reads TGTGCCAGCAGCGAGGGGGCGCACACAACTAATGAAAAACTGTTTTTT. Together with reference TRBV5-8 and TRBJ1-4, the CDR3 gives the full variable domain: EAGVTQSPTHLIKTRGQQATLRCSPISGHTSVYWYQQALGLGLQFLLWYDEGEERNRGNFPPRFSGRQFPNYSSELNVNALELEDSALYLCASSEGAHTTNEKLFFGSGTQLSVL.

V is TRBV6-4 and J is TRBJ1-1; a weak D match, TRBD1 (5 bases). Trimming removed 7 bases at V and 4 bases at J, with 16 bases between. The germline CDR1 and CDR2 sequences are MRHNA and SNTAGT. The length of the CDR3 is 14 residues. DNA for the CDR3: TGTGCCAGCAAGTTACGGGCAGGGATCACTGAAGCTTTCTTT. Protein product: CASKLRAGITEAFF.

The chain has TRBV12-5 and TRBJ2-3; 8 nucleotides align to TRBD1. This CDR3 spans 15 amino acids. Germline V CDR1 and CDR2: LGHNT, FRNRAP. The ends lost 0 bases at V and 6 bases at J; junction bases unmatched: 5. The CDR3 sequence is CASGLVRRGLDTQYF. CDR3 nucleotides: TGTGCTAGTGGTTTGGTACGCAGGGGGCTGGATACGCAGTATTTT. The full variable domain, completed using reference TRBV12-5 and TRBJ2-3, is DARVTQTPRHKVTEMGQEVTMRCQPILGHNTVFWYRQTMMQGLELLAYFRNRAPLDDSGMPKDRFSAEMPDATLATLKIQPSEPRDSAVYFCASGLVRRGLDTQYFGPGTRLTVL.

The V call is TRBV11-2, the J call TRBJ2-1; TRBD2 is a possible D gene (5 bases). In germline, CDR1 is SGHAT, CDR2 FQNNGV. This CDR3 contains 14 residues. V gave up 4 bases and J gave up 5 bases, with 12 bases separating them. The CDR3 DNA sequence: TGTGCCAGCAGCTCTTCCGGGAACCACAATGAGCAGTTCTTC. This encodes CASSSSGNHNEQFF.

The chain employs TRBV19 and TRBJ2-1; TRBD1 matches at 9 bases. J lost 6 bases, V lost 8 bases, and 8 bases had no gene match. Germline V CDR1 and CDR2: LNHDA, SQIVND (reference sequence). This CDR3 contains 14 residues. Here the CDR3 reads CASQQGAPANEQFF. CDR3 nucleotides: TGTGCCAGTCAACAGGGGGCACCCGCCAATGAGCAGTTCTTC.